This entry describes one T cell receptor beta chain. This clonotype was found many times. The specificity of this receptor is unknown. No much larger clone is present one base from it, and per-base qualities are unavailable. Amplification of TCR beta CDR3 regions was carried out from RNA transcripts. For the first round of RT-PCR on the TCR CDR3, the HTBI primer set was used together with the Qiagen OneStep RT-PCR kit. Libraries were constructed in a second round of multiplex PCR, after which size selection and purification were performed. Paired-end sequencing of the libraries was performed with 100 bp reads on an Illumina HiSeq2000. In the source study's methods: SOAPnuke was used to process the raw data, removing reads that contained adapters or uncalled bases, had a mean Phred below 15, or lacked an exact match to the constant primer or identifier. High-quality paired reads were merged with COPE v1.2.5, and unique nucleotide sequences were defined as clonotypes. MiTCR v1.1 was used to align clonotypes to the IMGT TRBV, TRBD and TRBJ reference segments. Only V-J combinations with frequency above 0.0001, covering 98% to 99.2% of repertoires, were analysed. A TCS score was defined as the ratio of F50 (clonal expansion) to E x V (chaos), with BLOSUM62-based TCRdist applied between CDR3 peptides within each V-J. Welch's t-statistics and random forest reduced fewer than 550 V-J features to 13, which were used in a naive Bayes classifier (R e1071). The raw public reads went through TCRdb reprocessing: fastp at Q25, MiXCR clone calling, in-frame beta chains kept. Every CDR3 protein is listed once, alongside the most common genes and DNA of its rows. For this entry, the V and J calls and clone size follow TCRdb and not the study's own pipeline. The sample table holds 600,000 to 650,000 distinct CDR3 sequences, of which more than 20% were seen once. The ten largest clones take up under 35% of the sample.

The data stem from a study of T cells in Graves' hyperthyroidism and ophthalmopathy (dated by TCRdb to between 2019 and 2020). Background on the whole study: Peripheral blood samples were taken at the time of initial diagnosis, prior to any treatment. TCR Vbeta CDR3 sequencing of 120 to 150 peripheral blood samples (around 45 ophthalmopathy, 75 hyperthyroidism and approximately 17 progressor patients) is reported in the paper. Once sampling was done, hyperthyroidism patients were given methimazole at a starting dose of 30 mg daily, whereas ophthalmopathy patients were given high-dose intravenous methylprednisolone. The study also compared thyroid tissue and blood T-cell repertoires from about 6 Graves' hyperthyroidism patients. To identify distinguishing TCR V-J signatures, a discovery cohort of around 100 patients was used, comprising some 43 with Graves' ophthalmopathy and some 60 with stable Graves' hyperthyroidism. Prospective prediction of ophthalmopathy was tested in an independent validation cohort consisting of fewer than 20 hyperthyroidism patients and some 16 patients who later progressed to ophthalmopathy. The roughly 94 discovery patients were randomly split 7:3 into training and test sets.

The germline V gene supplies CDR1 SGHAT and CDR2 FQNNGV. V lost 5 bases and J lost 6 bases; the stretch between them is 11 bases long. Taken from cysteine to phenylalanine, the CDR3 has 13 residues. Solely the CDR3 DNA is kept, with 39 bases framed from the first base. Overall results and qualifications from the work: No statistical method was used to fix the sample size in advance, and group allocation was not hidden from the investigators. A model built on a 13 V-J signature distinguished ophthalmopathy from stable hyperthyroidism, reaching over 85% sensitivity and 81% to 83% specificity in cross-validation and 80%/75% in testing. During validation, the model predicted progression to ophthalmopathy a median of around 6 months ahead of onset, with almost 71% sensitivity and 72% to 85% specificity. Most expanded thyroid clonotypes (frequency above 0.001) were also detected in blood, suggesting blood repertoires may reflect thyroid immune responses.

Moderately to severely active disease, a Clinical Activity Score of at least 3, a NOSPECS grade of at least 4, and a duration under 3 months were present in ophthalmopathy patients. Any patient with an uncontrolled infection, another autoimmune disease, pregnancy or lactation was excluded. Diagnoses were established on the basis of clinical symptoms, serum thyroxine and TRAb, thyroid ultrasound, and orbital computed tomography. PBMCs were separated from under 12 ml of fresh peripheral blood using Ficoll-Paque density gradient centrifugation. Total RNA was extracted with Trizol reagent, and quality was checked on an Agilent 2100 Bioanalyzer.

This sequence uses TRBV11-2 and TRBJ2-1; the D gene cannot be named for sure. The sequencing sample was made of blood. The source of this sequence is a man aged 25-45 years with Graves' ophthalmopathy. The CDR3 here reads CASSHIPGNEQFF. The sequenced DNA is TGTGCCAGCAGCCATATTCCGGGCAATGAGCAGTTCTTC.